Presented here are 7 T cell receptor beta chains from one specimen sequenced in a study of T cell responses to AZD1222 COVID-19 vaccine. TCRdb's table, derived via immunoSEQ multiplex PCR, lists solely in-frame clones and lacks some. The sample has roughly 120,000 clones, roughly 87% seen once. The sequencing here drew on peripheral blood, taken on day 0 of AZD1222 vaccination. Receptors originate from an adult in good health.

V usage is TRBV7-2 and J usage is TRBJ1-2; 11 nucleotides match TRBD1. Germline V gives CDR1 SGHTA, CDR2 FQGNSA. The CDR3 is 15 amino acids. The V and J ends lost 4 bases and 3 bases, in that order; junction bases with no gene match: 4. The CDR3 here is CASSSWDRGDYGYTF. The CDR3, as DNA: TGTGCCAGCAGCTCCTGGGACAGGGGGGACTATGGCTACACCTTC.

The V and J genes are TRBV24-1 and TRBJ2-7, with D perhaps TRBD1 or TRBD2 (6 bases each). The V and J ends lost 4 bases and 1 base respectively, with 16 bases between them. Germline values: CDR1 KGHDR, CDR2 SFDVKD. The CDR3 contains 16 residues. CDR3 coding DNA: TGTGCCACCAGTGAACCCCAGGGGCGGGGATCCTACGAGCAGTACTTC. Its translation is CATSEPQGRGSYEQYF.

CDR3 protein: CASSWTGWNYGYTF. Written as DNA, the CDR3 is TGTGCCAGCAGCTGGACAGGGTGGAACTATGGCTACACCTTC. The V gene is TRBV9, the J gene TRBJ1-2, with 8 bases fitting TRBD1. CDR1 and CDR2 (germline): SGDLS, YYNGEE. CDR3 length equals 14 residues. V shed 4 bases and J 2 bases; nucleotides not matched to a gene: 4. The whole variable domain, filled in from reference TRBV9 and TRBJ1-2, reads DSGVTQTPKHLITATGQRVTLRCSPRSGDLSVYWYQQSLDQGLQFLIQYYNGEERAKGNILERFSAQQFPDLHSELNLSSLELGDSALYFCASSWTGWNYGYTFGSGTRLTVV.

The chain employs TRBV30 and TRBJ1-1, with D maybe TRBD1 (5 bases). V lost 0 bases, J lost 6 bases, and 11 bases lay in between. The CDR3 extends over 13 amino acids. Germline CDR1 reads GTSNPN; CDR2 reads SVGIG (reference sequence). Here the CDR3 reads CAWSVPGFAEAFF. CDR3 in DNA: TGTGCCTGGAGTGTCCCAGGGTTCGCTGAAGCTTTCTTT.

The chain has TRBV18 and TRBJ1-1; 7 nucleotides line up with TRBD1. In germline, CDR1 is KGHSH, CDR2 LQKENI. Unmatched junction bases numbered 4, after V lost 3 bases and J lost 3 bases. The length of the CDR3 is 14 residues. This chain's CDR3 is CASSPGTAYTEAFF. The CDR3 region has the DNA TGTGCCAGCTCACCTGGGACAGCTTACACTGAAGCTTTCTTT.

The gene calls are TRBV10-2 and TRBJ2-2; 7 bases align to TRBD1. Germline loops: CDR1 WSHSY, CDR2 SAAADI. Unmatched junction bases numbered 4, after V lost 4 bases and J lost 5 bases. The CDR3 covers 14 residues. The CDR3 bases are TGCGCCAGCAGTGTTGCAGGGGGTACCGGGGAGCTGTTTTTT. It is translated as CASSVAGGTGELFF.

The genes are TRBV25-1 and TRBJ1-6; D unclear. The CDR3 is made up of 18 amino acids. Between the trimmed V and J ends, which lost 2 bases and 0 bases, there was a span of 14 bases. CDR1 is MGHDK, CDR2 SYGVNS, per germline. Here the CDR3 reads CASSEGLTAFSYNSPLHF. As DNA, the CDR3 is TGTGCCAGCAGTGAAGGACTTACAGCCTTCTCCTATAATTCACCCCTCCACTTT.